This T cell receptor (beta chain) was recovered during a study of Tregs in tolerant kidney transplant recipients. Recipients received nonmyeloablative bone marrow transplants from related graft donors, with transient mixed chimerism. Unstimulated regulatory T cells (CD4+CD25+CD127-), CD4+CD25- non-regulatory cells, CD4 and CD8 cells were FACS-sorted from thawed PBMCs. In regard to this clone: The CDR3 end is not reached by the read, which stops 3 residues before it; the germline J gene fills it in.

Germline V CDR1 and CDR2: LNHDA, SQIVND (reference sequence). V lost 4 bases, J lost 7 bases, and 11 bases lay in between. This CDR3 has 13 residues. Some clones are missing from TCRdb's copy, which holds only in-frame ones; the method was immunoSEQ multiplex PCR. The repertoire table contains some 6,000 clones. This rearrangement joins TRBV19 to TRBJ2-1; D gene ambiguous. This material consisted of CD8+ T cells from blood (PBMCs), taken 12 months after the transplant. This clonotype was obtained from a human patient who received a combined kidney and bone marrow transplant. Some T cells may be supplied by the graft donor. The DNA read from the CDR3 is TGTGCCAGTAGTAGCTCTTTGAGGAATGAG. It specifies CASSSSLRNE. The full CDR3 is CASSSSLRNEQFF. The variable domain in full, with the rest retrieved from reference TRBV19 and TRBJ2-1, is DGGITQSPKYLFRKEGQNVTLSCEQNLNHDAMYWYRQDPGQGLRLIYYSQIVNDFQKGDIAEGYSVSREKKESFPLTVTSAQKNPTAFYLCASSSSLRNEQFFGPGTRLTVL.